This TCR beta chain was recorded in a study of shared clonotypes between healthy human individuals. Study conclusions and caveats: Only blood was sampled, and tissue TCR repertoires likely differ from blood ones.

Running of the assay took place at deep level. Every subset had its genomic DNA shared out evenly among several immunoSEQ plates. Sequencing was performed on unsorted PBMC DNA using ten immunoSEQ deep assay plates. Using immunoSEQ multiplex PCR, the repertoire was profiled, and TCRdb retains in-frame clones only, with some absent. The data contain hundreds of thousands of clones, roughly three quarters of them singletons. The CDR3 is made up of 14 amino acids. Trimming took 6 bases from V and 6 from J; bases not matched to a gene: 8. The germline V gene has CDR1 MDHEN and CDR2 SYDVKM. As for this clone: Its antigen is still unknown.

Sequenced input: PBMCs. The TCR comes from a woman between 40 and 50 years old in good health. Some clones in this sample may be carry-over from other donors' samples. The genes are TRBV28 and TRBJ1-5, with TRBD1 matching over 7 bases. CDR3 loop: CASSHRGLGQPQHF. The CDR3 DNA sequence: TGTGCCAGCAGCCACAGGGGTTTGGGTCAGCCCCAGCATTTT.